Sequencing of this TCR beta chain was carried out in a study of graft-versus-host responses after intestinal transplantation. Details on this clone: The target antigen is unknown.

Study results and caveats: GvH clones detected in recipient marrow included some appearing first in ileum or blood.

Using immunoSEQ multiplex PCR, the repertoire was profiled, and TCRdb retains in-frame clones only, with some absent. The sample records 10,000 to 15,000 clones, 65% to 85% being singletons. The receptor comes from a human patient who received an intestinal transplant, so some T cells may come from the graft donor. The source was PBMCs, collected roughly 290 days after intestinal transplant.

The CDR3 region is CSAKHQETQYF. As DNA, the CDR3 is TGCAGTGCTAAACACCAAGAGACCCAGTACTTC. The chain has TRBV20-1 and TRBJ2-5; D not resolved. CDR1 and CDR2 (germline): DFQATT, SNEGSKA (reference sequence). V shed 4 bases and J shed 0 bases, with 3 bases lying between them. The CDR3 totals 11 residues.